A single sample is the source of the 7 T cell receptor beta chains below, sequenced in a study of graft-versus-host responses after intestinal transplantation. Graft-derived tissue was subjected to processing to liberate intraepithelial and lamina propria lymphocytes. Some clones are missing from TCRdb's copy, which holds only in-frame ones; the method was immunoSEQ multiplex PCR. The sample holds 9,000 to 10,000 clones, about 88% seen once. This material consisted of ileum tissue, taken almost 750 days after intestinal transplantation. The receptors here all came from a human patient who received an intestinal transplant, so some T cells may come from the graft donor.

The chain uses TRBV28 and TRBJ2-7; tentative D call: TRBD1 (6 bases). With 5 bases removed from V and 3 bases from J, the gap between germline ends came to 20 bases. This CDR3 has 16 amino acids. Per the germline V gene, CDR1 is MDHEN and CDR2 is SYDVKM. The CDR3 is CASSTPFFGRGYEQYF. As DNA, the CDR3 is TGTGCCAGCAGTACCCCCTTTTTTGGCAGGGGCTACGAGCAGTACTTC.

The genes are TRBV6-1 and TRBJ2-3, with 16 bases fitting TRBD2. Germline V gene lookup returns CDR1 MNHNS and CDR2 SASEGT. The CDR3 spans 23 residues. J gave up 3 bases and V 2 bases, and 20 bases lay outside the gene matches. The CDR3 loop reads CASSELRVLEEGLAGGPTDTQYF. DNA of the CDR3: TGTGCCAGCAGTGAATTGAGAGTGTTAGAAGAGGGACTAGCGGGGGGGCCTACAGATACGCAGTATTTT.

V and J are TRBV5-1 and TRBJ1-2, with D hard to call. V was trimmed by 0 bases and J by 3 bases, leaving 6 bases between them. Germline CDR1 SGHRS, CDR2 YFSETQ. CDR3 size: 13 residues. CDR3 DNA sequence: TGCGCCAGCAGCTTGGGAACCGACTATGGCTACACCTTC. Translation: CASSLGTDYGYTF.

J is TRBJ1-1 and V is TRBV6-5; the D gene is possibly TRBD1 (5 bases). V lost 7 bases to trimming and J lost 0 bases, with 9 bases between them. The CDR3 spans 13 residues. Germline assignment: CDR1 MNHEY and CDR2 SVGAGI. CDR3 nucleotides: TGTGCCAGCATTAAAGGGGTGAACACTGAAGCTTTCTTT. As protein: CASIKGVNTEAFF.

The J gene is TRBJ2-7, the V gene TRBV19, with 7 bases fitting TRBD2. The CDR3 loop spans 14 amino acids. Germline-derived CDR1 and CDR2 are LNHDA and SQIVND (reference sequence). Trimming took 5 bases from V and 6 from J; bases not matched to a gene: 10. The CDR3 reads CASSLSGRGAEQYF. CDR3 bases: TGTGCCAGTAGTCTTAGTGGGAGGGGAGCCGAGCAGTACTTC.

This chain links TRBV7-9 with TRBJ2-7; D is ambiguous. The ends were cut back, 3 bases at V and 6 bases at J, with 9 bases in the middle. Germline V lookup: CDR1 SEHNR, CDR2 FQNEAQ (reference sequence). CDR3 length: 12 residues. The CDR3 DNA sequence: TGTGCCAGCAGCTTCGTAGGGCGCGAGCAGTACTTC. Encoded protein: CASSFVGREQYF.

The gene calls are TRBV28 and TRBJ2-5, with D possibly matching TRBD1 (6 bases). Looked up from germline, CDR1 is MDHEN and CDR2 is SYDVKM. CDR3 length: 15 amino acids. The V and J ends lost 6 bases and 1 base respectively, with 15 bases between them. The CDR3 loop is CASSSPGQLQETQYF. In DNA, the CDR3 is TGTGCCAGCAGCTCCCCCGGACAGCTCCAAGAGACCCAGTACTTC.